The rows below give T cell receptor beta chains drawn from one sample of a study of CD8 T cells in ankylosing spondylitis. TCRdb re-derived calls from the 5' RACE reads in MiXCR, one entry per CDR3 protein. Found here are some 350,000 distinct CDR3 sequences, over 12% of them singletons; the top ten hold about 1%. Specimen: blood, either unsorted or a sorted T cell fraction (not recorded which). These receptors all stem from a male donor with ankylosing spondylitis or in good health (not recorded which). The conserved cysteine and the conserved F or W are not part of the CDR3 here. Each record gives: D gene, V gene, J gene, CDR3 protein. The D gene is left open where the match is weak.

NA	TRBV4-2	TRBJ1-5	ASSQGPQYSNQPQH
NA	TRBV10-1	TRBJ1-1	ASSESAGLTEAF
TRBD1	TRBV29-1	TRBJ2-1	SVEGQGGKLGNEQF
TRBD1	TRBV7-2	TRBJ1-2	ASSRAGTGQKNGYT
NA	TRBV11-2	TRBJ2-2	ASSVGIRTGELF
NA	TRBV7-9	TRBJ2-5	ASSAFRSETQY
TRBD1	TRBV9	TRBJ1-2	ASSATTGEYGYT
NA	TRBV9	TRBJ1-2	ASSVHEGYGYT
TRBD2	TRBV27	TRBJ2-5	ASSPRLAGETQY
NA	TRBV20-1	TRBJ2-1	SASRGSSYNEQF
TRBD1	TRBV12-3/TRBV12-4	TRBJ2-2	ASRLAGTGLTGELF
NA	TRBV29-1	TRBJ1-1	SAGRVGTEAF
NA	TRBV6-1	TRBJ2-2	ASRNRVPVGELF
TRBD2	TRBV29-1	TRBJ2-7	SAGTSLHEQY
NA	TRBV29-1	TRBJ2-1	SVAGTPSYNEQF
NA	TRBV27	TRBJ2-1	ASSIRYNEQF
TRBD1	TRBV11-3	TRBJ2-2	ASSRDRGYGELF
TRBD2	TRBV7-6	TRBJ2-5	ASSLEAGEGQETQY
TRBD2	TRBV20-1	TRBJ2-1	SGSGRDRNEQF
NA	TRBV5-1	TRBJ2-3	ASSGGSGGDTQY
NA	TRBV7-2	TRBJ2-5	ASSLVGAFQETQY
NA	TRBV12-3/TRBV12-4	TRBJ2-2	ASTLGLARELF
TRBD1	TRBV5-1	TRBJ2-2	ASSRGTGPLSLNTGELF
NA	TRBV6-1	TRBJ1-1	ASIQAGSRTEAF
TRBD1	TRBV12-3/TRBV12-4	TRBJ2-5	ASSFKRQGETQY
NA	TRBV6-1	TRBJ1-6	ASSLDRHHNSPLH
NA	TRBV20-1	TRBJ2-7	SARDGRGTYEQY
NA	TRBV2	TRBJ2-7	ASRVPSYEQY
TRBD1	TRBV7-9	TRBJ1-1	ASSLDRGGAAF
NA	TRBV12-3/TRBV12-4	TRBJ1-5	ASSLRSYSNQPQH
TRBD1	TRBV5-1	TRBJ2-5	ASSWGTEETQY
TRBD1	TRBV2	TRBJ2-5	ASSGGTGTRGETQY
NA	TRBV5-4	TRBJ2-1	ASSSTSGPSRSSYNEQF
NA	TRBV12-3/TRBV12-4	TRBJ1-5	ASSNYYQPQH
TRBD2	TRBV20-1	TRBJ2-2	SARGLDFGELF
NA	TRBV5-1	TRBJ2-5	ASSLEEGLETQY
TRBD2	TRBV12-3/TRBV12-4	TRBJ2-5	ASENDGGYQETQY
NA	TRBV18	TRBJ1-5	ASSGGQSNQPQH
NA	TRBV7-2	TRBJ1-6	ASSFRLSNSPLH
NA	TRBV20-1	TRBJ1-2	SARVPGGNYGYT
NA	TRBV20-1	TRBJ2-3	SARVIQRPATDTQY
TRBD2	TRBV12-3/TRBV12-4	TRBJ2-3	ASSPGGSGRADTQY
TRBD1	TRBV5-1	TRBJ2-5	ASSRQGAEGETQY
NA	TRBV2	TRBJ1-5	ASTRDNNQPQH
TRBD1	TRBV19	TRBJ1-1	ASSRRTGVRTEAF
TRBD1	TRBV12-3/TRBV12-4	TRBJ1-5	ASSRVGQEFNQPQH
TRBD2	TRBV5-1	TRBJ2-1	ASSFVAGSYNEQF
NA	TRBV4-1	TRBJ2-7	ASSQVGGNYEQY